The T cell receptor (beta chain) under discussion was sequenced for a study of shared clonotypes between healthy human individuals. Overall study findings and caveats: Relative to clonotypes present in all four donors, those not shared had lower generation probabilities.

CDR1 and CDR2 from the germline V gene are SGHRS and YFSETQ. The CDR3 contains 17 residues. The trim removed 2 bases at V and 7 bases at J, leaving 13 bases unmatched. There were only Caucasian adults among the donors, and all lived in Nashville, Tennessee. The authors split each subset's genomic DNA evenly across several immunoSEQ plates. Libraries were prepared by immunoSEQ multiplex PCR; TCRdb keeps only in-frame clonotypes and omits some of them. Of roughly 760,000 clones detected, around 72% appear once; the ten largest clones hold 1.5% to 2%. Regarding this clone: Its target is unknown.

Sequenced material: memory CD4+ T cells sorted from blood. Subset specified: CD45RA-negative fraction. This TCR was sampled from a woman in her thirties in good health. V is TRBV5-1 and J is TRBJ2-2; 8 bases fit TRBD1. The CDR3 is CASSFNFRGLGIGELFF. CDR3 nucleotides: TGCGCCAGCAGCTTTAACTTCAGGGGGCTCGGTATCGGGGAGCTGTTTTTT. The full variable domain, in which reference TRBV5-1 and TRBJ2-2 provide the parts outside the CDR3, is KAGVTQTPRYLIKTRGQQVTLSCSPISGHRSVSWYQQTPGQGLQFLFEYFSETQRNKGNFPGRFSGRQFSNSRSEMNVSTLELGDSALYLCASSFNFRGLGIGELFFGEGSRLTVL.